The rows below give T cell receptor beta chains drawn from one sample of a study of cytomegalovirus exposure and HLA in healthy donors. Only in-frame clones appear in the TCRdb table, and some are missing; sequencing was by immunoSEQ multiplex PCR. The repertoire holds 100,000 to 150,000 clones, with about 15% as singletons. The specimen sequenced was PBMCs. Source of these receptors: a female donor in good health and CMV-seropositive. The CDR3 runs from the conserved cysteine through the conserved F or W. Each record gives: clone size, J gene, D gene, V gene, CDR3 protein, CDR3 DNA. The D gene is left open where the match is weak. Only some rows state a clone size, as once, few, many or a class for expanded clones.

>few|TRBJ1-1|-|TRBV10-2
CASVRDKNTEAFF
TGCGCCAGCGTCCGGGACAAGAACACTGAAGCTTTCTTT
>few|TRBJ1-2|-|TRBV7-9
CASSNAQGTGGYTF
TGTGCCAGCAGCAATGCCCAGGGCACGGGTGGCTACACCTTC
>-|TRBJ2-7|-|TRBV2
CGVYGRALGEQYF
TGTGGAGTTTACGGGCGGGCCTTGGGAGAGCAGTACTTC
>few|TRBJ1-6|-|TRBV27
CASSEREGSPLHF
TGTGCCAGCAGTGAGAGGGAGGGATCACCCCTCCACTTT
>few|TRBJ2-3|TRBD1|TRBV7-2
CASSLATGVDTQYF
TGTGCCAGCAGCTTAGCGACAGGGGTCGATACGCAGTATTTT
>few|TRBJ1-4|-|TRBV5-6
CASSWGREDEEKLFF
TGTGCCAGCAGCTGGGGTAGGGAGGATGAGGAAAAACTGTTTTTT
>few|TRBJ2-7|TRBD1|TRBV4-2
CASSPKDRADEQYF
TGTGCCAGCAGCCCTAAGGACAGGGCAGACGAGCAGTACTTC
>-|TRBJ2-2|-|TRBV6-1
CASSEALAANTGELFF
TGTGCCAGCAGTGAAGCGCTGGCAGCGAACACCGGGGAGCTGTTTTTT
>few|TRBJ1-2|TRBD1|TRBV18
CASSFGAGTGIDGYTF
TGTGCCAGCTCATTTGGGGCCGGGACAGGGATTGATGGCTACACCTTC
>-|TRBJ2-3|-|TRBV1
CTSRLYSGGATDTQYF
TGCACCAGCAGACTATATAGCGGGGGGGCCACAGATACGCAGTATTTT
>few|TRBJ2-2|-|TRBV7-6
CASQGGGGELFF
TGTGCCAGTCAGGGAGGTGGCGGGGAGCTGTTTTTT
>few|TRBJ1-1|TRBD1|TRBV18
CASSPTGTHTEAFF
TGTGCCAGCTCACCGACAGGGACGCACACTGAAGCTTTCTTT
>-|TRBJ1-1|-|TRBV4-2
CASSQDRALAEAFF
TGTGCCAGCAGCCAAGACAGGGCTTTGGCTGAAGCTTTCTTT
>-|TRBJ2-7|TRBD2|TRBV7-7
CASSASGPYEQYF
TGTGCTAGCAGCGCTAGCGGACCTTACGAGCAGTACTTC
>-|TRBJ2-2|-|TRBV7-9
CASSLALGAVELFF
TGTGCCAGCAGCTTAGCTTTGGGGGCGGTGGAGCTGTTTTTT
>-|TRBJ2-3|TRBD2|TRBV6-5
CASSYGRGGNTQYF
TGTGCCAGCAGTTACGGCCGGGGGGGCAATACGCAGTATTTT
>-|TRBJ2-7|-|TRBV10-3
CAIRKTGTKDYEQYF
TGTGCCATCAGGAAAACCGGGACAAAGGACTACGAGCAGTACTTC
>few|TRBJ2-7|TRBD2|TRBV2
CASRPGLEFYEQYF
TGTGCCAGCAGACCGGGACTAGAGTTCTACGAGCAGTACTTC
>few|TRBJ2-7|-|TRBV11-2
CASSLQTAYEQYF
TGTGCCAGCAGCTTACAGACAGCCTACGAGCAGTACTTC
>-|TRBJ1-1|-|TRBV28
CASSQIHFGSVEAFF
TGTGCCAGCAGTCAAATCCATTTCGGAAGCGTTGAAGCTTTCTTT
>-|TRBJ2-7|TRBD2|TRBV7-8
CASSVAGGSYEQYF
TGTGCCAGCAGCGTAGCGGGAGGGTCCTACGAGCAGTACTTC
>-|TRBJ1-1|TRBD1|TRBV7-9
CASSLQTGVISEAFF
TGTGCCAGCAGCCTCCAGACAGGGGTAATTTCTGAAGCTTTCTTT